This T cell receptor (beta chain) appears in the sequencing data of a study of patients and donors after allogeneic stem cell transplantation (TCRdb year 2020). Per the germline V gene (reference sequence), LNHDA is the CDR1 and SQIVND is the CDR2. V sheds 7 bases and J sheds 0 bases, leaving 18 bases between their ends. The CDR3, from cysteine to phenylalanine, totals 16 residues. The entry retains the CDR3 DNA only, 48 bases that are in frame from base 1. This clonotype was counted between two and nine times. No antigen is known for it. No per-base quality is available; no much larger clone lies one base away. The library was prepared using RT-PCR. For sequencing, a NextSeq 550 was employed. In TCRdb, the public reads were trimmed at Q25 with fastp and aligned with MiXCR, with productive beta chains retained. Merged by CDR3 protein, the rows form single entries marked with the most common genes and DNA. For this sample the table gives some 40,000 distinct CDR3 sequences, of which around a third were detected only once. Around 72% of the sample rests with the top ten.

This sequence originates from a human donor who was either an allogeneic HSCT recipient or a stem cell or donor lymphocyte infusion donor (not recorded which). It is not recorded whose cells these are; they may come from a transplant donor. Material for sequencing was blood, either unsorted or a sorted T cell fraction (not recorded which). Recombination connected TRBV19 to TRBJ1-2; the D region possibly corresponds to TRBD1 (5 bases align). CDR3 reads: CASTMGTYRANYGYTF. The DNA sequence follows: TGTGCCAGTACCATGGGGACTTACAGAGCTAACTATGGCTACACCTTC.